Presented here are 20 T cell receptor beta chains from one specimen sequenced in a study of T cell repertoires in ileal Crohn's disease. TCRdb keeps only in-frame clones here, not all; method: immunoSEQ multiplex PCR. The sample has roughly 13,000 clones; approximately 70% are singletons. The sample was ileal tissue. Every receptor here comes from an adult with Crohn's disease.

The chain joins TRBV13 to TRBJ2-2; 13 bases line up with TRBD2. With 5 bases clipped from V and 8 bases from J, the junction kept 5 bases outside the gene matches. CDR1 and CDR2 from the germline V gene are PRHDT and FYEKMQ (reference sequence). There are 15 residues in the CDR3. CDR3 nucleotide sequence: TGTGCCAGCAGCCCCGGGACTAGCGGGGTAGGGGAGCTGTTTTTT. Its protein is CASSPGTSGVGELFF.

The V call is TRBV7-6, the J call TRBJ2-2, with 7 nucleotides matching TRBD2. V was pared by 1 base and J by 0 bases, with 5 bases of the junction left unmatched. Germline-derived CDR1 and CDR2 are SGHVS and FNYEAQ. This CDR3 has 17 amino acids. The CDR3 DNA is TGTGCCAGCAGCTTAGTTGGCGGGGGTGCGAACACCGGGGAGCTGTTTTTT. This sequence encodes CASSLVGGGANTGELFF. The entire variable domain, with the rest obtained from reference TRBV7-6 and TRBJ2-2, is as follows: GAGVSQSPRYKVTKRGQDVALRCDPISGHVSLYWYRQALGQGPEFLTYFNYEAQQDKSGLPNDRFSAERPEGSISTLTIQRTEQRDSAMYRCASSLVGGGANTGELFFGEGSRLTVL.

The CDR3 region is CASSREGRETQYF. As DNA, the CDR3 is TGTGCCAGCAGCCGCGAGGGGAGAGAGACCCAGTACTTC. V and J are TRBV5-4 and TRBJ2-5; tentatively, D is TRBD1 or TRBD2 (5 bases each). Germline V gene lookup returns CDR1 SGHNT and CDR2 YYREEE (reference sequence). V was cut by 4 bases and J by 4 bases, with 11 bases left in between. This CDR3 is built from 13 residues.

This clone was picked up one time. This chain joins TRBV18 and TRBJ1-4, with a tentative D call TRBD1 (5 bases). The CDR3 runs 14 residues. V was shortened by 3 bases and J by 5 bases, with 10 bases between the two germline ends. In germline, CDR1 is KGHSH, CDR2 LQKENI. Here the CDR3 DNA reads TGTGCCAGCTCACCTTTGGGGACGAATGAAAAACTGTTTTTT. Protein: CASSPLGTNEKLFF.

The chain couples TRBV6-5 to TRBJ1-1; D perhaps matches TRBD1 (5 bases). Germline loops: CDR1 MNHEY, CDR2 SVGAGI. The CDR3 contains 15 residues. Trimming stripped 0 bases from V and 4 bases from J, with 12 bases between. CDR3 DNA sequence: TGTGCCAGCAGTTACTCGGACATCGGGGGCACTGAAGCTTTCTTT. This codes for CASSYSDIGGTEAFF.

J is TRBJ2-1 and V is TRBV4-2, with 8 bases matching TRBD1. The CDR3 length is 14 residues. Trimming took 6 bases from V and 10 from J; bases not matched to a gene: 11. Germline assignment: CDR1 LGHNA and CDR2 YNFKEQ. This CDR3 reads CASRSKPGGEEQFF. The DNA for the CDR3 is TGTGCCAGCAGATCGAAACCAGGGGGCGAGGAGCAGTTCTTC.

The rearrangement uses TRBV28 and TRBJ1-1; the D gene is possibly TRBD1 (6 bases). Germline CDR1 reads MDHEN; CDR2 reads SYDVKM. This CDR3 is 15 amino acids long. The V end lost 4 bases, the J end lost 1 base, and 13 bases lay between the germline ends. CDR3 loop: CASSSPGGRNTEAFF. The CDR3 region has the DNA TGTGCCAGCAGTTCGCCGGGGGGCAGGAACACTGAAGCTTTCTTT. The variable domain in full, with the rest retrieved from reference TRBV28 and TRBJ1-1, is DVKVTQSSRYLVKRTGEKVFLECVQDMDHENMFWYRQDPGLGLRLIYFSYDVKMKEKGDIPEGYSVSREKKERFSLILESASTNQTSMYLCASSSPGGRNTEAFFGQGTRLTVV.

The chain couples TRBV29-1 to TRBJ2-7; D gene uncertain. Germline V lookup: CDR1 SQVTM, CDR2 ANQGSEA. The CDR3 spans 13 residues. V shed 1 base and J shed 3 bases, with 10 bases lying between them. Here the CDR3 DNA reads TGCAGCGTTGAAGGAGCTGGATACTACGAGCAGTACTTC. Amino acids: CSVEGAGYYEQYF.

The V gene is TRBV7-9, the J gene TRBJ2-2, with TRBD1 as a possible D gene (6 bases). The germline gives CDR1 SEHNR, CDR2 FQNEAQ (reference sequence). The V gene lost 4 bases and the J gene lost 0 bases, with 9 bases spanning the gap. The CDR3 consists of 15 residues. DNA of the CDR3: TGTGCCAGCAGCTCGGACAGCGCGAACACCGGGGAGCTGTTTTTT. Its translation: CASSSDSANTGELFF.

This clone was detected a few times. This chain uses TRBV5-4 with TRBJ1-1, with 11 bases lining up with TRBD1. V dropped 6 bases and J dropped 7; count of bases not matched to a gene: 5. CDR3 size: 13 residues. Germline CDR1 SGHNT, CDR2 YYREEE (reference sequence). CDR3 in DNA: TGTGCCAGCACCCCGGGACAGGGGGTTGAAGCTTTCTTT. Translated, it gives CASTPGQGVEAFF.

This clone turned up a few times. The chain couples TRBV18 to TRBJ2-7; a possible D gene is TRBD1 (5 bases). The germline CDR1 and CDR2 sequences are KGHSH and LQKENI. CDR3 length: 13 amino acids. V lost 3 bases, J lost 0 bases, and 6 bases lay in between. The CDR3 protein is CASSPDNSYEQYF. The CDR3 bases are TGTGCCAGCTCACCGGACAACTCCTACGAGCAGTACTTC.

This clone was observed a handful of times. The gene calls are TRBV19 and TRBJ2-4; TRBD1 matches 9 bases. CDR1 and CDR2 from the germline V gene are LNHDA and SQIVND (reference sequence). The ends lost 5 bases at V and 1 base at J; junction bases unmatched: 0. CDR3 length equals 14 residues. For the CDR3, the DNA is TGTGCCAGTAGTGGACAGGGGGCCAAAAACATTCAGTACTTC. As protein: CASSGQGAKNIQYF.

CDR3 protein: CAIKKGSTNYGYTF. The DNA of the CDR3 is TGTGCCATCAAGAAGGGGTCGACTAACTATGGCTACACCTTC. The chain employs TRBV10-3 and TRBJ1-2; a possible D gene is TRBD1 (5 bases). The V gene's germline CDR1 is ENHRY and CDR2 SYGVKD. The ends were cut back, 7 bases at V and 0 bases at J, with 12 bases in the middle. This CDR3 contains 14 residues.

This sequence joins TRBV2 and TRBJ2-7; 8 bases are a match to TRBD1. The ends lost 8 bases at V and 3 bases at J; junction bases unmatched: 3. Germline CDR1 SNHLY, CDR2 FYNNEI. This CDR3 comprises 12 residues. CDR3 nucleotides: TGTGCCAGCGGGACAGGCCACTACGAGCAGTACTTC. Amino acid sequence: CASGTGHYEQYF.

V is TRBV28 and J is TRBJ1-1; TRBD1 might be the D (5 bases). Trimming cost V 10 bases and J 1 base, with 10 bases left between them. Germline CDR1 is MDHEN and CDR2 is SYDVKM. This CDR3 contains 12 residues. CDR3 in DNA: TGTGCCATCCAGGGTCAGAACACTGAAGCTTTCTTT. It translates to CAIQGQNTEAFF.

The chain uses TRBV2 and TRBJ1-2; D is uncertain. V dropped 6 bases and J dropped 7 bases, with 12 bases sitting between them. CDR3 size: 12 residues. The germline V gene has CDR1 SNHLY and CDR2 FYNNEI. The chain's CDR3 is CASSPLSVGYTF. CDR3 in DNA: TGTGCCAGCAGCCCCCTTAGCGTTGGCTACACCTTC.

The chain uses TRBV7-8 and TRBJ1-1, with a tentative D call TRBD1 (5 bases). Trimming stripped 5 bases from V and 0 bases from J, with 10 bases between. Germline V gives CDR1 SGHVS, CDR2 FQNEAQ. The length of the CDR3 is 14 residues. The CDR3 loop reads CASSPDSLNTEAFF. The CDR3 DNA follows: TGTGCCAGCAGCCCAGACAGCTTGAACACTGAAGCTTTCTTT.

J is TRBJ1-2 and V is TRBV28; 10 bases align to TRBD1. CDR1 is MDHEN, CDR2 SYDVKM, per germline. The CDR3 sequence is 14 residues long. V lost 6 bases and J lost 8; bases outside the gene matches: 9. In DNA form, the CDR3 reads TGTGCCAGCAGCCTGGGGACAGGGGCTCGCGGCTACACCTTC. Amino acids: CASSLGTGARGYTF.

The CDR3 nucleotides read TGCAGCGTTGTAGGGGACAGGGAGCAGGGTCAGCCCCAGCATTTT. This gives the protein CSVVGDREQGQPQHF. The V and J genes are TRBV29-1 and TRBJ1-5, with 9 bases fitting TRBD1. Losses at the gene ends were 4 bases for V and 6 bases for J; bases not matched to a gene: 10. Germline V lookup: CDR1 SQVTM, CDR2 ANQGSEA. This CDR3 is built from 15 residues.

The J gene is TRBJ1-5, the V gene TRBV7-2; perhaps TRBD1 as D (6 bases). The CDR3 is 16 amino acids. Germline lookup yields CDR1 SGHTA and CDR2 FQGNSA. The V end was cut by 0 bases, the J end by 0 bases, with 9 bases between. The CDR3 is CASSLAGTFSNQPQHF. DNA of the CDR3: TGTGCCAGCAGCTTAGCTGGGACATTTAGCAATCAGCCCCAGCATTTT.